Below are 22 T cell receptor beta chains sequenced from a single sample in a study of OX40 agonist ivuxolimab in advanced cancers. The protocol was immunoSEQ multiplex PCR, while the TCRdb copy is restricted to in-frame clones and leaves out a portion. The sample has some 58,000 clones; approximately 91% are singletons. Material: CD4+ or CD8+ T cells sorted from blood, obtained in a trial of the OX40 agonist ivuxolimab. All receptors come from an adult with an advanced solid tumor such as melanoma, head and neck, liver or kidney cancer.

This clone was seen more than once but under ten times. The CDR3 bases are TGTGCCAGCACTGGGGATTTGAACACCGGGGAGCTGTTTTTT. This sequence encodes CASTGDLNTGELFF. The chain joins TRBV25-1 to TRBJ2-2; D remains unclear. CDR3 size: 14 residues. Trimming shortened V by 7 bases and J by 1 base, and 10 bases separated the two germline ends. The germline gives CDR1 MGHDK, CDR2 SYGVNS. Full variable domain (outside the CDR3, taken from reference TRBV25-1 and TRBJ2-2): EADIYQTPRYLVIGTGKKITLECSQTMGHDKMYWYQQDPGMELHLIHYSYGVNSTEKGDLSSESTVSRIRTEHFPLTLESARPSHTSQYLCASTGDLNTGELFFGEGSRLTVL.

The chain carries TRBV7-2 and TRBJ2-3; TRBD2 matches 14 bases. There are 17 residues in the CDR3. Per the germline V gene, CDR1 is SGHTA and CDR2 is FQGNSA. Losses at the gene ends were 2 bases for V and 7 bases for J; bases not matched to a gene: 8. As DNA, the CDR3 is TGTGCCAGCAGCTTAACCGGGACTAGCGGGAGACTAAATACGCAGTATTTT. This sequence encodes CASSLTGTSGRLNTQYF.

The J gene is TRBJ2-1, the V gene TRBV19; D is uncertain. Germline V gives CDR1 LNHDA, CDR2 SQIVND (reference sequence). V was cut by 3 bases and J by 6 bases, with 3 bases left in between. The CDR3 is made up of 11 amino acids. CDR3 in amino acids: CASSIVNEQFF. The CDR3 nucleotides are TGTGCCAGTAGTATCGTCAATGAGCAGTTCTTC.

The V and J genes are TRBV19 and TRBJ1-4; D perhaps matches TRBD1 (5 bases). V gave up 3 bases and J gave up 10 bases, with 15 bases separating them. There are 14 residues in the CDR3. Germline CDR1 and CDR2: LNHDA and SQIVND (reference sequence). The CDR3 bases are TGTGCCAGTAGTATTACAGGCCAGGCTCCAAAACTGTTTTTT. Protein sequence: CASSITGQAPKLFF.

The rearrangement joins TRBV7-3 to TRBJ2-1; tentatively, D is TRBD2 (5 bases). The V end lost 2 bases, the J end lost 5 bases, and 16 bases lay between the germline ends. The CDR3 runs 16 residues. Germline-derived CDR1 and CDR2 are SGHTA and FQGTGA. DNA for the CDR3: TGTGCCAGCAGCTTATTCGGTTCGCTGACTAACAATGAGCAGTTCTTC. Its translation: CASSLFGSLTNNEQFF.

The chain uses TRBV6-1 and TRBJ2-7, with a tentative D call TRBD2 (5 bases). Germline CDR1 reads MNHNS; CDR2 reads SASEGT. The CDR3 extends over 14 amino acids. The V gene lost 5 bases and the J gene lost 1 base, with 12 bases spanning the gap. CDR3 residues: CASSTRAESYEQYF. In nucleotides, the CDR3 is TGTGCCAGCAGTACCAGAGCGGAGTCCTACGAGCAGTACTTC.

The chain is built from TRBV7-3 and TRBJ2-3; 13 bases are a match to TRBD2. Germline loops: CDR1 SGHTA, CDR2 FQGTGA. The CDR3 runs 15 residues. J gave up 4 bases and V 5 bases, and 3 bases lay outside the gene matches. The chain's CDR3 is CASSRTSGRSDTQYF. The DNA for the CDR3 is TGTGCCAGCAGCCGGACTAGCGGGAGATCAGATACGCAGTATTTT. The variable domain in full, completed from reference TRBV7-3 and TRBJ2-3, reads GAGVSQTPSNKVTEKGKYVELRCDPISGHTALYWYRQSLGQGPEFLIYFQGTGAADDSGLPNDRFFAVRPEGSVSTLKIQRTERGDSAVYLCASSRTSGRSDTQYFGPGTRLTVL.

The chain couples TRBV6-5 to TRBJ1-6, with D possibly TRBD1 on 5 matching bases. The V gene lost 5 bases and the J gene lost 9 bases, with 11 bases spanning the gap. The CDR3 has 13 residues. Germline V gene data show CDR1 as MNHEY and CDR2 as SVGAGI. CDR3 DNA sequence: TGTGCCAGCAGTAATCAGGGTGGTTCACCCCTCCACTTT. This gives the protein CASSNQGGSPLHF.

The chain uses TRBV7-8 and TRBJ1-6; TRBD1 matches 7 bases. V gave up 5 bases and J gave up 9 bases; unmatched junction bases: 10. Germline V gene data show CDR1 as SGHVS and CDR2 as FQNEAQ. The CDR3 has 15 amino acids. Here the CDR3 reads CASSERGQVFSPLHF. The CDR3 nucleotides read TGTGCCAGCAGCGAACGTGGACAGGTTTTTTCACCCCTCCACTTT.

This chain links TRBV25-1 with TRBJ2-7; D unclear. Germline CDR1 MGHDK, CDR2 SYGVNS. The V gene lost 5 bases and the J gene lost 1 base, with 6 bases spanning the gap. The CDR3 sequence is 12 residues long. The CDR3 loop is CASSISSYEQYF. CDR3 nucleotide sequence: TGTGCCAGCAGTATTAGTTCCTACGAGCAGTACTTC.

This chain joins TRBV19 and TRBJ2-5; D ambiguous. The CDR3 has 15 residues. Germline V gene sequence: CDR1 LNHDA, CDR2 SQIVND (reference sequence). The V and J ends lost 5 bases and 4 bases respectively, with 17 bases between them. CDR3 DNA: TGTGCCAGTAGTTCAGAGATCACCGCCAGAGAGACCCAGTACTTC. It specifies CASSSEITARETQYF.

Turning to this clone: A read error may produce the germline difference seen at one junction end. Here the CDR3 DNA reads TGTGCCAGTAGTTCTCCGGGGACTAGCGGGATCAATGAGCAGTTCTTC. Translation gives CASSSPGTSGINEQFF. The V call is TRBV28, the J call TRBJ2-1; 13 nucleotides match TRBD2. The length of the CDR3 is 16 residues. Germline CDR1 reads MDHEN; CDR2 reads SYDVKM.

The V call is TRBV18, the J call TRBJ1-1, with D maybe TRBD1 (5 bases). CDR1 KGHSH and CDR2 LQKENI come from the germline V gene. Trimming shortened V by 0 bases and J by 5 bases, and 13 bases separated the two germline ends. The CDR3 is made up of 15 amino acids. CDR3 nucleotide sequence: TGTGCCAGCTCACCACCGGCGCAGGGAGTTACTGAAGCTTTCTTT. Its translation: CASSPPAQGVTEAFF.

This clone was seen only once. The V call is TRBV11-2, the J call TRBJ2-1; weak D call: TRBD2 (6 bases). The germline V and J ends were trimmed by 1 base and 2 bases, with 9 bases remaining between them. The CDR3 runs to 15 residues. CDR1 and CDR2 (germline): SGHAT, FQNNGV. The DNA for the CDR3 is TGTGCCAGCAGCTTAGCGGGACTTACCTACAATGAGCAGTTCTTC. It translates to CASSLAGLTYNEQFF.

This rearrangement joins TRBV18 to TRBJ2-2; TRBD1 matches 10 bases. V lost 4 bases and J lost 5; bases outside the gene matches: 7. Germline V gene lookup returns CDR1 KGHSH and CDR2 LQKENI. The CDR3 has 16 residues. CDR3: CASSRPGTGVTGELFF. Written as DNA, the CDR3 is TGTGCCAGCTCACGCCCCGGGACAGGGGTTACCGGGGAGCTGTTTTTT. The full variable domain, its missing parts supplied by reference TRBV18 and TRBJ2-2, is NAGVMQNPRHLVRRRGQEARLRCSPMKGHSHVYWYRQLPEEGLKFMVYLQKENIIDESGMPKERFSAEFPKEGPSILRIQQVVRGDSAAYFCASSRPGTGVTGELFFGEGSRLTVL.

This clone occurred once. This sequence joins TRBV7-3 and TRBJ2-3, with 7 bases identical to TRBD1. The junction had 9 bases not matched to a gene; V was cut back by 6 bases and J by 3 bases. Germline CDR1 and CDR2: SGHTA and FQGTGA. The length of the CDR3 is 15 residues. The CDR3 loop is CASSSTGLETDTQYF. Written as DNA, the CDR3 is TGTGCCAGCAGTTCGACAGGGCTTGAGACAGATACGCAGTATTTT.

The chain recombines TRBV18 with TRBJ2-5, with 8 bases that match TRBD1. The CDR3 loop spans 17 amino acids. Trimming cost V 4 bases and J 5 bases; bases outside gene matches: 15. CDR1 and CDR2 from the germline V gene are KGHSH and LQKENI. The CDR3 region is CASSLYPWAGGTETQYF. The CDR3 coding sequence is TGTGCCAGCTCACTTTACCCATGGGCAGGGGGCACGGAGACCCAGTACTTC.

The rearrangement joins TRBV7-2 to TRBJ1-5; D uncertain. The CDR3 runs to 15 residues. Trimming stripped 2 bases from V and 3 bases from J, with 11 bases between. CDR1 and CDR2 from the germline V gene are SGHTA and FQGNSA. CDR3 region: CASSLTASFNQPQHF. The CDR3, as DNA: TGTGCCAGCAGCTTAACAGCCTCGTTCAATCAGCCCCAGCATTTT. Together with reference TRBV7-2 and TRBJ1-5, the CDR3 gives the full variable domain: GAGVSQSPSNKVTEKGKDVELRCDPISGHTALYWYRQSLGQGLEFLIYFQGNSAPDKSGLPSDRFSAERTGGSVSTLTIQRTQQEDSAVYLCASSLTASFNQPQHFGDGTRLSIL.

This chain connects TRBV19 to TRBJ2-2; 10 bases match TRBD2. This CDR3 is 15 amino acids long. Germline-derived CDR1 and CDR2 are LNHDA and SQIVND (reference sequence). Germline trimming cut 4 bases from V and 5 bases from J; bases unmatched to any gene: 4. The CDR3 sequence is CASSTLAGGTGELFF. The CDR3 region has the DNA TGTGCCAGTAGTACTTTAGCGGGAGGTACCGGGGAGCTGTTTTTT.

The chain links TRBV28 to TRBJ2-5, with D unresolved. V lost 2 bases and J 7 bases, leaving 5 bases between the germline ends. The CDR3 covers 11 residues. Germline CDR1 and CDR2: MDHEN and SYDVKM. The CDR3 region has the DNA TGTGCCAGCAGTTTAGGCGGGACCCAGTACTTC. Its translation is CASSLGGTQYF. Together with reference TRBV28 and TRBJ2-5, the CDR3 gives the full variable domain: DVKVTQSSRYLVKRTGEKVFLECVQDMDHENMFWYRQDPGLGLRLIYFSYDVKMKEKGDIPEGYSVSREKKERFSLILESASTNQTSMYLCASSLGGTQYFGPGTRLLVL.

The rearrangement joins TRBV5-1 to TRBJ2-5; 14 nucleotides line up with TRBD2. Per the germline V gene, CDR1 is SGHRS and CDR2 is YFSETQ. The CDR3 spans 16 residues. After removal of 4 bases from V and 2 bases from J, the junction contained 4 bases not matched to a gene. CDR3 bases: TGCGCCAGCAGCACTGGACTAGCGGGAGGTCAAGAGACCCAGTACTTC. Protein: CASSTGLAGGQETQYF.

This clone was observed once. The gene calls are TRBV19 and TRBJ2-3, with D perhaps TRBD2 (5 bases). Trimming removed 4 bases at V and 7 bases at J, with 15 bases between. This CDR3 has 14 amino acids. Looked up from germline, CDR1 is LNHDA and CDR2 is SQIVND (reference sequence). CDR3 DNA: TGTGCCAGTAGTAGCCAATATCTAGCAAATACGCAGTATTTT. This encodes CASSSQYLANTQYF.